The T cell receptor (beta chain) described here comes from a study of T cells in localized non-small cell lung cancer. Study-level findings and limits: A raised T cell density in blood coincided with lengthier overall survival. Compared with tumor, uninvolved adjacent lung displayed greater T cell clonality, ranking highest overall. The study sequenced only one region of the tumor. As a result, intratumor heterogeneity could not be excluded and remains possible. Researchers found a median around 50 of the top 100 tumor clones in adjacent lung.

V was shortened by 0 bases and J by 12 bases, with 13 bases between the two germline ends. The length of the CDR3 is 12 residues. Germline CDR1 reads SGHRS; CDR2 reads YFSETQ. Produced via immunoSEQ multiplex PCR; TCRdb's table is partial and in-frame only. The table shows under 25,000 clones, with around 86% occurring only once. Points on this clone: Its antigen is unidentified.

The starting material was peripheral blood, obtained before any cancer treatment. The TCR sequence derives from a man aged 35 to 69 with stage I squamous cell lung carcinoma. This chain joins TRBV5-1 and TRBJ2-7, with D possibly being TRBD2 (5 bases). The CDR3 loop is CASSLERDIVYF. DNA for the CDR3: TGCGCCAGCAGCTTGGAACGGGATATTGTGTACTTC.